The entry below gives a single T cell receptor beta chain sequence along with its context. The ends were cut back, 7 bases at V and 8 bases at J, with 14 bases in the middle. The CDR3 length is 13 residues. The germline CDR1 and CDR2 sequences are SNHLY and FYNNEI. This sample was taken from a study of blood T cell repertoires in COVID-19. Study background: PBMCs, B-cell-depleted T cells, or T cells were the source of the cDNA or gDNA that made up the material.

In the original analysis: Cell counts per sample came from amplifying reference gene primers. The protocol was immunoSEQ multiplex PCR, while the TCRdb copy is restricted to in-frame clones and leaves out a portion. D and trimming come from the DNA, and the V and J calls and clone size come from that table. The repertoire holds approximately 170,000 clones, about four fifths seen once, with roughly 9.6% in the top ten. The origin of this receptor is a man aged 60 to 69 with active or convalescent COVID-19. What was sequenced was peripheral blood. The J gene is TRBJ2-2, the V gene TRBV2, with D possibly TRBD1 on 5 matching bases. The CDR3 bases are TGTGCCAGCATAAGGGGTAATGCAGGGGAGCTGTTTTTT. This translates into CASIRGNAGELFF.